A selection of T cell receptor beta chains follows, all from one sample in a study of shared clonotypes between healthy human individuals. Some clones are missing from TCRdb's copy, which holds only in-frame ones; the method was immunoSEQ multiplex PCR. The data show 740,000 or so clones, around 73% seen once. The specimen sequenced was memory CD4+ T cells sorted from blood. Receptors were obtained from a woman aged 25 to 39 in good health. Both conserved end residues are part of each CDR3. The order of the fields is clone size, D gene, J gene, V gene, CDR3 protein, CDR3 DNA. A D gene is named only where the DNA matches it firmly. Rows may omit the clone size; those that give it use once, few, many or a size class.

size: -
D: TRBD1
J: TRBJ1-2
V: TRBV6-5
CDR3: CASTPSGQVSYGYTF
DNA: TGTGCCAGCACTCCTTCGGGACAGGTCTCATATGGCTACACCTTC

size: few
D: -
J: TRBJ2-3
V: TRBV29-1
CDR3: CSGGREVADTQYF
DNA: TGCAGCGGTGGCAGGGAAGTCGCAGATACGCAGTATTTT

size: -
D: TRBD2
J: TRBJ2-1
V: TRBV7-3
CDR3: CASSLSPGTSRNEQFF
DNA: TGTGCCAGCAGCTTATCTCCTGGGACTAGCCGCAATGAGCAGTTCTTC

size: -
D: -
J: TRBJ1-6
V: TRBV4-1
CDR3: CASSHQENSPLHF
DNA: TGCGCCAGCAGCCATCAGGAGAATTCACCCCTCCACTTT

size: -
D: TRBD1
J: TRBJ2-1
V: TRBV5-1
CDR3: CASNRDRPEYNEQFF
DNA: TGCGCCAGCAACCGGGACAGACCCGAATACAATGAGCAGTTCTTC

size: -
D: -
J: TRBJ1-5
V: TRBV2
CDR3: CASSVGVSNQPQHF
DNA: TGTGCCAGCAGTGTTGGGGTTAGCAATCAGCCCCAGCATTTT

size: -
D: TRBD2
J: TRBJ2-7
V: TRBV13
CDR3: CASSLLGRELDF
DNA: TGTGCCAGCAGCCTACTGGGGCGGGAGCTGGACTTC

size: -
D: TRBD1
J: TRBJ2-3
V: TRBV10-2
CDR3: CASSEPDRGTDTQYF
DNA: TGCGCCAGCAGTGAGCCAGACAGGGGAACAGATACGCAGTATTTT

size: -
D: TRBD1
J: TRBJ2-3
V: TRBV6-1
CDR3: CASWTGGNTQYF
DNA: TGTGCCAGCTGGACAGGGGGAAATACGCAGTATTTT

size: -
D: TRBD2
J: TRBJ2-5
V: TRBV11-2
CDR3: CASSSKGLAEETQYF
DNA: TGTGCCAGCAGCTCAAAAGGACTAGCGGAAGAGACCCAGTACTTC

size: -
D: -
J: TRBJ1-1
V: TRBV28
CDR3: CASITWGKDTEAFF
DNA: TGTGCCAGCATTACATGGGGTAAAGACACTGAAGCTTTCTTT

size: -
D: -
J: TRBJ2-7
V: TRBV4-1
CDR3: CASSRDWTVSDEQYF
DNA: TGCGCCAGCAGCCGCGATTGGACGGTATCGGACGAGCAGTACTTC

size: -
D: -
J: TRBJ2-1
V: TRBV19
CDR3: CASSIFRSSYNEQFF
DNA: TGTGCCAGTAGTATCTTCCGAAGCTCCTACAATGAGCAGTTCTTC

size: few
D: TRBD1
J: TRBJ1-2
V: TRBV11-2
CDR3: CASSPGTGGVYGYTF
DNA: TGTGCCAGCAGCCCCGGGACAGGGGGTGTCTATGGCTACACCTTC

size: -
D: -
J: TRBJ1-2
V: TRBV6-5
CDR3: CASRSPPESGYTF
DNA: TGTGCCAGCAGATCCCCCCCGGAGAGTGGCTACACCTTC

size: -
D: -
J: TRBJ1-3
V: TRBV7-2
CDR3: CASSPTWTGNTIYF
DNA: TGTGCCAGCAGCCCCACATGGACTGGAAACACCATATATTTT

size: -
D: -
J: TRBJ2-3
V: TRBV5-4
CDR3: CASSSFTDTQYF
DNA: TGTGCCAGCAGCTCCTTCACAGATACGCAGTATTTT

size: many
D: -
J: TRBJ1-1
V: TRBV19
CDR3: CASKASIEAFF
DNA: TGTGCCAGTAAGGCAAGCATTGAAGCTTTCTTT

size: -
D: TRBD2
J: TRBJ2-7
V: TRBV5-5
CDR3: CASSFIAGGNYEQYF
DNA: TGTGCCAGCAGCTTCATAGCGGGAGGGAACTACGAGCAGTACTTC

size: -
D: -
J: TRBJ2-5
V: TRBV5-6
CDR3: CASSSGKSVETQYF
DNA: TGTGCCAGCAGCTCGGGGAAGTCTGTGGAGACCCAGTACTTC

size: -
D: -
J: TRBJ2-7
V: TRBV6-1
CDR3: CASGLQREWAYEQYF
DNA: TGTGCCAGCGGCCTTCAACGGGAATGGGCCTACGAGCAGTACTTC

size: -
D: -
J: TRBJ1-2
V: TRBV15
CDR3: CATSRDQVNYGYTF
DNA: TGTGCCACCAGCAGAGATCAGGTTAACTATGGCTACACCTTC

size: -
D: -
J: TRBJ2-7
V: TRBV6-5
CDR3: CASSPRYEQYF
DNA: TGTGCCAGCAGCCCGCGGTACGAGCAGTACTTC

size: once
D: TRBD2
J: TRBJ2-7
V: TRBV7-6
CDR3: CASSLVSSGGSSYEQYF
DNA: TGTGCCAGCAGCTTAGTTTCTAGCGGAGGGAGCTCCTACGAGCAGTACTTC

size: -
D: -
J: TRBJ2-7
V: TRBV7-2
CDR3: CASSLVAGNHEQYF
DNA: TGTGCCAGCAGCTTAGTGGCAGGGAACCACGAGCAGTACTTC

size: -
D: -
J: TRBJ1-5
V: TRBV11-3
CDR3: CASSLVHREMDQPQHF
DNA: TGTGCCAGCAGCTTAGTTCACAGGGAAATGGATCAGCCCCAGCATTTT

size: -
D: -
J: TRBJ2-3
V: TRBV29-1
CDR3: CSVTGQGNTDTQYF
DNA: TGCAGCGTAACGGGGCAGGGAAACACAGATACGCAGTATTTT

size: -
D: -
J: TRBJ1-1
V: TRBV2
CDR3: CASSVRGVNTEAFF
DNA: TGTGCCAGCAGTGTGAGGGGGGTCAACACTGAAGCTTTCTTT

size: -
D: -
J: TRBJ1-4
V: TRBV14
CDR3: CASSQRESYEKLFF
DNA: TGTGCCAGCAGCCAAAGAGAGTCGTATGAAAAACTGTTTTTT

size: -
D: -
J: TRBJ1-4
V: TRBV6-6
CDR3: CASRTGGTNEKLFF
DNA: TGTGCCAGCAGAACGGGGGGGACGAATGAAAAACTGTTTTTT

size: many
D: -
J: TRBJ2-7
V: TRBV7-6
CDR3: CASSSGGGIYEQYF
DNA: TGTGCCAGCAGCTCGGGGGGCGGGATCTACGAGCAGTACTTC

size: many
D: TRBD1
J: TRBJ2-3
V: TRBV5-8
CDR3: CASSPRDRGGKDTQYF
DNA: TGTGCCAGCAGCCCCCGGGACAGGGGAGGGAAGGATACGCAGTATTTT

size: -
D: -
J: TRBJ2-3
V: TRBV28
CDR3: CASGIRGLSTDTQYF
DNA: TGTGCCAGCGGGATTAGGGGACTTAGCACAGATACGCAGTATTTT

size: -
D: -
J: TRBJ1-1
V: TRBV6-5
CDR3: CASQRGVETEAFF
DNA: TGTGCCAGCCAACGAGGGGTCGAGACTGAAGCTTTCTTT

size: -
D: TRBD2
J: TRBJ2-3
V: TRBV27
CDR3: CASGEGLAGGSDTQYF
DNA: TGTGCCAGCGGGGAGGGACTAGCGGGAGGATCAGATACGCAGTATTTT

size: -
D: -
J: TRBJ2-7
V: TRBV28
CDR3: CASNYLTGLGSEQYF
DNA: TGTGCCAGCAATTACCTAACAGGGCTGGGCTCCGAGCAGTACTTC

size: -
D: -
J: TRBJ1-2
V: TRBV4-2
CDR3: CASSQELTPGHTNYGYTF
DNA: TGTGCCAGCAGCCAGGAGCTGACACCCGGCCACACTAACTATGGCTACACCTTC

size: -
D: -
J: TRBJ2-3
V: TRBV7-3
CDR3: CASSGAGHPTDTQYF
DNA: TGTGCCAGCAGCGGGGCGGGGCACCCCACAGATACGCAGTATTTT

size: few
D: -
J: TRBJ1-4
V: TRBV19
CDR3: CASSPQGFGEKLFF
DNA: TGTGCCAGTAGTCCTCAGGGCTTTGGTGAAAAACTGTTTTTT

size: -
D: -
J: TRBJ1-1
V: TRBV7-9
CDR3: CASSSYLGQGKTEAFF
DNA: TGTGCCAGCAGCTCCTACCTAGGGCAGGGCAAGACTGAAGCTTTCTTT

size: -
D: -
J: TRBJ1-5
V: TRBV28
CDR3: CASSFGRYRDNQPQHF
DNA: TGTGCCAGCAGTTTTGGTCGGTACAGGGACAATCAGCCCCAGCATTTT

size: -
D: -
J: TRBJ1-1
V: TRBV28
CDR3: CASANLKGGTAFF
DNA: TGTGCCAGCGCTAACCTAAAAGGGGGAACGGCTTTCTTT

size: many
D: -
J: TRBJ2-3
V: TRBV7-2
CDR3: CASSLGHPSTDTQYF
DNA: TGTGCCAGCAGCTTAGGCCATCCTAGCACAGATACGCAGTATTTT

size: once
D: -
J: TRBJ2-5
V: TRBV6-5
CDR3: CASSYGHGRLETQYF
DNA: TGTGCCAGCAGTTACGGTCACGGGAGACTAGAGACCCAGTACTTC

size: -
D: -
J: TRBJ2-1
V: TRBV11-2
CDR3: CASSPQGGEYNEQFF
DNA: TGTGCCAGCAGCCCCCAGGGCGGAGAATACAATGAGCAGTTCTTC

size: -
D: TRBD1
J: TRBJ2-1
V: TRBV4-1
CDR3: CASSHQGGVEQFF
DNA: TGCGCCAGCAGCCATCAAGGGGGCGTTGAGCAGTTCTTC

size: -
D: -
J: TRBJ1-5
V: TRBV19
CDR3: CASSRGSQPQHF
DNA: TGTGCCAGTAGTCGCGGTAGTCAGCCCCAGCATTTT

size: once
D: TRBD2
J: TRBJ2-5
V: TRBV7-6
CDR3: CASSPSGGGLETQYF
DNA: TGTGCCAGCAGCCCAAGCGGGGGAGGTTTGGAGACCCAGTACTTC

size: -
D: TRBD1
J: TRBJ1-1
V: TRBV30
CDR3: CAWTYLTGTGVTEAFF
DNA: TGTGCCTGGACCTACCTGACCGGGACAGGGGTCACTGAAGCTTTCTTT

size: few
D: TRBD2
J: TRBJ2-7
V: TRBV5-1
CDR3: CASSSGPSGYEQYF
DNA: TGCGCCAGCAGCTCGGGCCCTAGCGGCTACGAGCAGTACTTC

size: -
D: -
J: TRBJ2-5
V: TRBV2
CDR3: CASKGNLVETQYF
DNA: TGTGCCAGCAAAGGGAACCTGGTGGAGACCCAGTACTTC

size: -
D: -
J: TRBJ2-7
V: TRBV5-1
CDR3: CASSVDITYEQYF
DNA: TGCGCCAGCAGCGTGGACATTACCTACGAGCAGTACTTC

size: few
D: -
J: TRBJ1-3
V: TRBV28
CDR3: CASISLGVASGNTIYF
DNA: TGTGCCAGCATATCCCTCGGGGTCGCCTCTGGAAACACCATATATTTT

size: -
D: TRBD1
J: TRBJ1-5
V: TRBV27
CDR3: CASRPRDRNAPYQPQHF
DNA: TGTGCCAGCAGGCCTAGGGACAGGAACGCACCTTATCAGCCCCAGCATTTT

size: -
D: -
J: TRBJ2-2
V: TRBV6-1
CDR3: CASSEMEQNAGELFF
DNA: TGTGCCAGCAGTGAAATGGAACAGAATGCCGGGGAGCTGTTTTTT

size: -
D: -
J: TRBJ1-3
V: TRBV9
CDR3: CASSPSGALGNTIYF
DNA: TGTGCCAGCAGCCCATCGGGGGCGTTAGGAAACACCATATATTTT

size: -
D: -
J: TRBJ1-5
V: TRBV19
CDR3: CASSPGREYNQPQHF
DNA: TGTGCCAGTAGTCCGGGACGGGAGTATAATCAGCCCCAGCATTTT

size: -
D: -
J: TRBJ1-5
V: TRBV5-5
CDR3: CASRLTGFSNQPQHF
DNA: TGTGCCAGCAGACTAACAGGGTTCAGCAATCAGCCCCAGCATTTT

size: -
D: -
J: TRBJ2-2
V: TRBV27
CDR3: CASTRRSGSAYTGELFF
DNA: TGTGCCAGCACCCGTCGGTCGGGGAGTGCCTACACCGGGGAGCTGTTTTTT